These 31 T cell receptor beta chains were all obtained from the same sample, sequenced in a study of blood T cell repertoires in COVID-19. Data came from immunoSEQ multiplex PCR; TCRdb stores just in-frame clones and leaves some out. The data contain 140,000 to 150,000 clones, around 80% of them singletons. Source material: peripheral blood. These receptor sequences come from a man in his 60s with active or convalescent COVID-19.

The gene calls are TRBV6-6 and TRBJ2-3; TRBD2 is a possible D gene (5 bases). CDR3 length: 16 residues. Trimming removed 3 bases at V and 6 bases at J, with 19 bases between. Germline V gene data show CDR1 as MNHNY and CDR2 as SVGAGI (reference sequence). The CDR3 DNA reads as TGTGCCAGCAGTTATTGGACGGAGGTCTTTCTTGATACGCAGTATTTT. Amino acid sequence: CASSYWTEVFLDTQYF.

V and J are TRBV7-8 and TRBJ1-1; TRBD1 might be the D (5 bases). The ends were cut back, 6 bases at V and 3 bases at J, with 17 bases in the middle. CDR1 and CDR2 (germline): SGHVS, FQNEAQ. This CDR3 contains 15 residues. The CDR3 DNA sequence: TGTGCCAGCAGGGGGGAGGGGTTTCTGGACACTGAAGCTTTCTTT. This translates into CASRGEGFLDTEAFF.

The CDR3 protein is CASSEDSSNNSPLHF. The DNA for the CDR3 is TGTGCCAGCAGTGAGGACAGTAGTAATAATTCACCCCTCCACTTT. The chain recombines TRBV2 with TRBJ1-6; D possibly corresponds to TRBD1 (6 bases). Germline V lookup: CDR1 SNHLY, CDR2 FYNNEI. V lost 3 bases and J lost 5, with 11 bases in between. CDR3 length equals 15 residues.

The chain uses TRBV11-3 and TRBJ2-2, with 10 bases fitting TRBD2. J gave up 7 bases and V 2 bases, and 7 bases lay outside the gene matches. The CDR3 is made up of 16 amino acids. CDR1 SGHNT and CDR2 YENEEA come from the germline V gene. For the CDR3, the DNA is TGTGCCAGCAGCTTAAGGCTAGCGGGAGTGGTCGGGGAGCTGTTTTTT. It codes for CASSLRLAGVVGELFF.

The J gene is TRBJ1-2, the V gene TRBV6-5; 9 bases are a match to TRBD1. V trimming: 4 bases; J trimming: 4 bases; junction bases outside the gene matches: 7. Per germline, CDR1 MNHEY and CDR2 SVGAGI. The CDR3 is 15 amino acids. The DNA of the CDR3 is TGTGCCAGCAGTTCAATTCAACAGGGGGCCTATGGCTACACCTTC. As protein: CASSSIQQGAYGYTF.

The chain employs TRBV5-4 and TRBJ2-1; D perhaps matches TRBD2 (5 bases). The germline V gene encodes CDR1 SGHNT and CDR2 YYREEE (reference sequence). CDR3 length equals 15 residues. Trimming removed 2 bases at V and 6 bases at J, with 15 bases between. The CDR3 DNA reads TGTGCCAGCAGCTTCGGACTTAACATGTTCAATGAGCAGTTCTTC. Encoded protein: CASSFGLNMFNEQFF.

The CDR3 reads CAWETIRGMTYEQYF. CDR3 DNA: TGTGCCTGGGAGACGATCAGGGGAATGACCTACGAGCAGTACTTC. The chain links TRBV30 to TRBJ2-7; possibly TRBD1 for D (6 bases). The V end lost 5 bases, the J end lost 2 bases, and 19 bases lay between the germline ends. The CDR3 covers 15 residues. The germline gives CDR1 GTSNPN, CDR2 SVGIG (reference sequence).

This clone has a handful of counts. The genes are TRBV19 and TRBJ1-1; D is unclear. Trimming stripped 5 bases from V and 7 bases from J, with 11 bases between. CDR1 LNHDA and CDR2 SQIVND come from the germline V gene (reference sequence). CDR3 size: 12 residues. The CDR3 here is CASSPRVDEAFF. For the CDR3, the DNA is TGTGCCAGTAGTCCCCGGGTTGATGAAGCTTTCTTT. Combining the CDR3 with reference TRBV19 and TRBJ1-1 gives the whole variable domain DGGITQSPKYLFRKEGQNVTLSCEQNLNHDAMYWYRQDPGQGLRLIYYSQIVNDFQKGDIAEGYSVSREKKESFPLTVTSAQKNPTAFYLCASSPRVDEAFFGQGTRLTVV.

The chain couples TRBV4-1 to TRBJ1-2; D possibly corresponds to TRBD1 (5 bases). V was clipped by 4 bases and J by 8 bases, with 14 bases between them. CDR1 is MGHRA and CDR2 is YSYEKL in the germline V gene. There are 13 residues in the CDR3. The CDR3 DNA sequence: TGCGCCAGCAGCCCCGGGGGTAGTCGAGGCTACACCTTC. Its translation is CASSPGGSRGYTF.

The rearrangement joins TRBV19 to TRBJ2-1; TRBD1 agrees at 10 bases. The trim removed 4 bases at V and 8 bases at J, leaving 5 bases unmatched. Germline V lookup: CDR1 LNHDA, CDR2 SQIVND (reference sequence). The CDR3 consists of 14 residues. The CDR3: CASSTGQGVDEQFF. CDR3 coding DNA: TGTGCCAGTAGTACAGGACAGGGGGTCGATGAGCAGTTCTTC.

The chain joins TRBV25-1 to TRBJ1-2; 7 nucleotides agree with TRBD1. Germline values: CDR1 MGHDK, CDR2 SYGVNS. This CDR3 comprises 16 residues. V gave up 5 bases and J gave up 4 bases; unmatched junction bases: 13. This CDR3 is CASSPRKGAWSYGYTF. The CDR3, as DNA: TGTGCCAGCAGTCCGAGAAAGGGGGCTTGGAGCTATGGCTACACCTTC.

V usage is TRBV10-3 and J usage is TRBJ2-3; D is possibly TRBD1 (6 bases). CDR3 length equals 13 residues. Trimming pared 4 bases from V and 3 bases from J, leaving 8 bases between. Germline CDR1 and CDR2: ENHRY and SYGVKD. The CDR3, as DNA: TGTGCCATCAGTGGGCAGGGGACAGATACGCAGTATTTT. Translation gives CAISGQGTDTQYF.

V gene TRBV5-1 combines with J gene TRBJ2-7, with 9 bases lining up with TRBD1. There are 18 residues in the CDR3. Germline V gives CDR1 SGHRS, CDR2 YFSETQ. V lost 3 bases to trimming and J lost 4 bases; unmatched junction nucleotides: 17. The DNA for the CDR3 is TGCGCCAGCAGCTCTACCCAAAACAGGGGGCAGGTACAATACGAGCAGTACTTC. Its protein product is CASSSTQNRGQVQYEQYF.

V is TRBV27 and J is TRBJ2-5; weak D call: TRBD1 (5 bases). The CDR3 contains 14 residues. Looked up from germline, CDR1 is MNHEY and CDR2 is SMNVEV (reference sequence). The ends were cut back, 2 bases at V and 2 bases at J, with 9 bases in the middle. The chain's CDR3 is CASSLDRVQETQYF. In DNA form, the CDR3 reads TGTGCCAGCAGTTTAGACAGAGTACAAGAGACCCAGTACTTC.

The chain has TRBV6-5 and TRBJ1-5; possible D gene TRBD1, 5 bases. The V gene lost 6 bases and the J gene lost 7 bases, with 16 bases spanning the gap. This CDR3 region has 14 residues. Germline V lookup: CDR1 MNHEY, CDR2 SVGAGI. The CDR3 coding sequence is TGTGCCAGCAGCCAATACGGGGAGGGGCAGCCCCAGCATTTT. It codes for CASSQYGEGQPQHF.

V is TRBV14 and J is TRBJ2-1; TRBD2 agrees at 8 bases. CDR1 is SGHDN and CDR2 is FVKESK in the germline V gene. Unmatched junction bases numbered 7, after V lost 6 bases and J lost 3 bases. There are 15 residues in the CDR3. CDR3 sequence reads: CASSRTSNFYNEQFF. In DNA, the CDR3 is TGTGCCAGCAGTCGGACTAGCAATTTCTACAATGAGCAGTTCTTC.

CDR3 loop: CASGLGRTSGVVQYF. The CDR3 DNA reads TGTGCTAGTGGTTTGGGGCGGACTAGCGGGGTGGTCCAGTACTTC. The genes are TRBV12-5 and TRBJ2-5; TRBD2 agrees at 12 bases. This CDR3 is built from 15 residues. V shed 1 base and J 10 bases; nucleotides not matched to a gene: 7. Germline loops: CDR1 LGHNT, CDR2 FRNRAP.

This clone was detected only once. The chain couples TRBV7-2 to TRBJ2-5; 10 bases agree with TRBD2. The CDR3 has 16 residues. The J segment lost 5 bases and the V segment lost 5 bases, leaving 11 bases of the junction unmatched. Germline CDR1 and CDR2: SGHTA and FQGNSA. DNA for the CDR3: TGTGCCAGCAGCCCCGGGGTAGCGGGGGGCGTGGAGACCCAGTACTTC. It is translated as CASSPGVAGGVETQYF.

This clone was detected a few times. The chain has TRBV5-5 and TRBJ1-1; 8 nucleotides match TRBD1. The V gene end was trimmed by 3 bases and the J gene end by 6 bases; junction bases not matched to a gene: 4. Germline CDR1 reads SGHKS; CDR2 reads YYEKEE (reference sequence). The CDR3 loop spans 13 amino acids. CDR3 coding DNA: TGTGCCAGCAGCTGGACAGGGAGGGCTGAAGCTTTCTTT. It yields the protein CASSWTGRAEAFF.

This clone occurred a few times. The genes are TRBV2 and TRBJ2-5; 12 nucleotides line up with TRBD1. Germline V gene lookup returns CDR1 SNHLY and CDR2 FYNNEI. J gave up 5 bases and V 3 bases, and 4 bases lay outside the gene matches. The CDR3 is 15 amino acids. Here the CDR3 reads CASSDWDRGRETQYF. The CDR3 DNA is TGTGCCAGCAGTGATTGGGACAGGGGGCGGGAGACCCAGTACTTC. The variable domain in full, completed from reference TRBV2 and TRBJ2-5, reads EPEVTQTPSHQVTQMGQEVILRCVPISNHLYFYWYRQILGQKVEFLVSFYNNEISEKSEIFDDQFSVERPDGSNFTLKIRSTKLEDSAMYFCASSDWDRGRETQYFGPGTRLLVL.

The count of this clone is one. The gene calls are TRBV6-5 and TRBJ2-7; 11 bases agree with TRBD2. This CDR3 comprises 14 residues. Trimming removed 6 bases from V and 2 bases from J; junction bases left unmatched: 3. Per the germline V gene, CDR1 is MNHEY and CDR2 is SVGAGI. CDR3 residues: CASRTSGDAYEQYV. In nucleotides, the CDR3 is TGTGCCAGCAGGACTAGCGGGGATGCCTACGAGCAGTACGTC.

The V gene is TRBV2, the J gene TRBJ1-3, with unresolved D. V lost 11 bases and J lost 0, with 8 bases in between. CDR3 size: 12 residues. Germline V lookup: CDR1 SNHLY, CDR2 FYNNEI. The CDR3 nucleotides are TGTGCCCGTCAGGTCTCTGGAAACACCATATATTTT. It yields the protein CARQVSGNTIYF.

The chain recombines TRBV19 with TRBJ1-4; 9 bases are a match to TRBD1. Losses at the gene ends were 5 bases for V and 1 base for J; bases not matched to a gene: 5. CDR1 and CDR2 from the germline V gene are LNHDA and SQIVND (reference sequence). There are 16 residues in the CDR3. The DNA for the CDR3 is TGTGCCAGTAGTGACAACAGGGGGCAAACTAATGAAAAACTGTTTTTT. Translation: CASSDNRGQTNEKLFF. Combining the CDR3 with reference TRBV19 and TRBJ1-4 gives the whole variable domain DGGITQSPKYLFRKEGQNVTLSCEQNLNHDAMYWYRQDPGQGLRLIYYSQIVNDFQKGDIAEGYSVSREKKESFPLTVTSAQKNPTAFYLCASSDNRGQTNEKLFFGSGTQLSVL.

The chain carries TRBV14 and TRBJ1-2; no clear D. The V end was cut by 4 bases, the J end by 2 bases, with 11 bases between. This CDR3 region has 14 residues. Germline V gene lookup returns CDR1 SGHDN and CDR2 FVKESK. The CDR3, as DNA: TGTGCCAGCAGCCCAAATACAGCAAACTATGGCTACACCTTC. It encodes CASSPNTANYGYTF.

This sequence joins TRBV7-6 and TRBJ2-1; 10 bases map to TRBD2. Germline CDR1 is SGHVS and CDR2 is FNYEAQ. CDR3 length: 15 amino acids. The V gene end was trimmed by 6 bases and the J gene end by 2 bases; junction bases not matched to a gene: 4. CDR3 coding DNA: TGTGCCAGCAGAGGAACTAGCGGGACCTACAATGAGCAGTTCTTC. This translates into CASRGTSGTYNEQFF.

The V gene is TRBV10-3, the J gene TRBJ1-1; 8 positions match TRBD1. Looked up from germline, CDR1 is ENHRY and CDR2 is SYGVKD. J lost 4 bases, V lost 3 bases, and 4 bases had no gene match. The CDR3 loop spans 14 amino acids. CDR3 sequence (DNA): TGTGCCATCAGTGACCAGGGGGCAGGCACTGAAGCTTTCTTT. Translation gives CAISDQGAGTEAFF.

V is TRBV4-1 and J is TRBJ2-5; tentatively, D is TRBD1 (6 bases). Germline CDR1 is MGHRA and CDR2 is YSYEKL. Deletions cut 3 bases from V and 4 bases from J, with 15 bases between. The CDR3 is made up of 15 amino acids. The CDR3 loop is CASSQGQSGTETQYF. In DNA, the CDR3 is TGCGCCAGCAGCCAGGGACAAAGTGGAACAGAGACCCAGTACTTC.

The chain links TRBV6-5 to TRBJ1-1; D might be TRBD1 (5 bases). The CDR3 runs 16 residues. The V gene's germline CDR1 is MNHEY and CDR2 SVGAGI. Trimming cost V 0 bases and J 1 base, with 12 bases left between them. This CDR3 reads CASSYSLTGGNTEAFF. CDR3 coding DNA: TGTGCCAGCAGTTACTCCCTAACGGGGGGGAACACTGAAGCTTTCTTT.

The chain combines TRBV5-1 with TRBJ2-2; no definite D call. The germline CDR1 and CDR2 sequences are SGHRS and YFSETQ. CDR3 length: 13 amino acids. Between the trimmed V and J ends, which lost 4 bases and 4 bases, there was a span of 8 bases. The CDR3 coding sequence is TGCGCCAGCAGCCTCCCGTCCACCGGGGAGCTGTTTTTT. Amino acid sequence: CASSLPSTGELFF.

The chain links TRBV7-2 to TRBJ1-2, with D tentatively TRBD1 (6 bases). The length of the CDR3 is 13 residues. The germline V and J ends were trimmed by 5 bases and 8 bases, with 15 bases remaining between them. Germline V gives CDR1 SGHTA, CDR2 FQGNSA. CDR3 region: CASSPKQGGGYTF. Written as DNA, the CDR3 is TGTGCCAGCAGCCCAAAACAGGGCGGGGGCTACACCTTC.

The chain uses TRBV6-5 and TRBJ2-5; 9 bases agree with TRBD2. The trim removed 4 bases at V and 6 bases at J, leaving 12 bases unmatched. CDR1 is MNHEY, CDR2 SVGAGI, per germline. The CDR3 sequence is 16 residues long. DNA for the CDR3: TGTGCCAGCAGTTTTAGCGGGGGCTCGATCCCCAAGACCCAGTACTTC. It is translated as CASSFSGGSIPKTQYF.